The rows below give T cell receptor beta chains drawn from one sample of a study of blood T cell repertoires in COVID-19. Assay used: immunoSEQ multiplex PCR; TCRdb lists only in-frame clones, some missing. Among a few hundred thousand clones, about 90% were seen once, and the ten largest hold 0.7% to 1%. Sequenced material: peripheral blood. Receptors originate from a man in his late teens or twenties with COVID-19, enrolled during active disease. Each CDR3 is given with its conserved first and last residue. A row's size may be missing; if present it is once, few, many or a size class.

V gene	J gene	clone size	CDR3 protein
TRBV27	TRBJ2-1	-	CASSFGSLSYNEQFF
TRBV7-9	TRBJ1-6	-	CASRPTGADSPLHF
TRBV5-6	TRBJ2-7	-	CASSLAASSYEQYF
TRBV19	TRBJ2-7	-	CASRHSGTGLYEQYF
TRBV5-5	TRBJ1-4	few	CASSRWGQGEEKLFF
TRBV29-1	TRBJ2-3	-	CSALAGDTDTQYF
TRBV15	TRBJ2-1	once	CATSKGPSGGADEQFF
TRBV20-1	TRBJ2-1	-	CSASKLAGQYNEQFF
TRBV24-1	TRBJ1-5	-	CATGAGSGVNQPQHF
TRBV9	TRBJ2-7	-	CASSRAGGPSYEQYF
TRBV24-1	TRBJ1-2	-	CATSDQSINYGYTF
TRBV18	TRBJ2-2	-	CASSPPLAGPNTGELFF
TRBV6-5	TRBJ2-7	-	CASSLGQGRSYEQYF
TRBV3-1/TRBV3-2	TRBJ2-3	-	CASSPPRGGRDTQYF
TRBV20-1	TRBJ2-2	-	CSASLRGLMFTGELFF
TRBV10-1	TRBJ2-3	-	CASGNTGTGEHTQYF
TRBV7-9	TRBJ1-4	-	CASSSRTGDSEKLFF
TRBV7-2	TRBJ1-5	-	CASSLALRGNQPQHF
TRBV5-4	TRBJ2-3	-	CASSRTGSNTQYF
TRBV11-2	TRBJ2-7	-	CASSPRLAGDSYEQYF
TRBV11-3	TRBJ2-1	-	CASSSTSGSTLAQFF